This T cell receptor beta chain was documented in a study of identical twins. Study-wide results and limits: Invariant MAIT and iNKT cells could partly confound zero-insertion analyses. Abundant cord blood beta clonotypes carried fewer insertions; memory repertoires showed none.

TCRdb re-analysed the 5' RACE reads in MiXCR, keeping a single row per CDR3 protein. The table has 400,000 to 550,000 distinct CDR3 sequences, roughly 26% seen once. V lost 5 bases and J 8 bases, leaving 12 bases between the germline ends. This CDR3 region has 12 residues. A remark on this clonotype: Its antigen is undetermined.

Separately, the same data were catalogued under a study of T cells expressing NK-cell markers. As that report states: The same clonotypes also predominated in the CD3+CD56-NKG2C+ fraction of several donors.

The TCR originated in a woman in her late teens or twenties in good health. The V call is TRBV12-3 or TRBV12-4, the J call TRBJ1-2; D is perhaps TRBD1 (6 bases). The sequenced sample consisted of CD4+ T cells sorted from blood. The CDR3 bases are TGTGCCAGCAGTCCAGGGGAGAGAGGCTACACCTTC. It translates to CASSPGERGYTF.